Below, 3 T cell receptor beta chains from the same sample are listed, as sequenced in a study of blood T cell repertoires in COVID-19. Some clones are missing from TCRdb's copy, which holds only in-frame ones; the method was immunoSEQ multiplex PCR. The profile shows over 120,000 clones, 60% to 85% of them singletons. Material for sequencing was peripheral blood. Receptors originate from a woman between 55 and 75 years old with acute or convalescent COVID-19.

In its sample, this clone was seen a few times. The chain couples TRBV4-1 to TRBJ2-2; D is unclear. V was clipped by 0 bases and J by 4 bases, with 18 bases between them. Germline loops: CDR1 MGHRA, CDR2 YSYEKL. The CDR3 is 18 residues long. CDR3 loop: CASSQERGSAITTGELFF. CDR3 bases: TGCGCCAGCAGCCAAGAAAGAGGTTCAGCCATAACCACCGGGGAGCTGTTTTTT.

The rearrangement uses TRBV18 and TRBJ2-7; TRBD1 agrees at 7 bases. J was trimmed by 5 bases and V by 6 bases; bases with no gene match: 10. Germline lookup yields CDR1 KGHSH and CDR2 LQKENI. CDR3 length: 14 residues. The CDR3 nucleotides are TGTGCCAGCTCCCCCCAGCAGGGGGTCGACGAGCAGTACTTC. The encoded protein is CASSPQQGVDEQYF. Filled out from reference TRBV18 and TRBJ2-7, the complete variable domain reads NAGVMQNPRHLVRRRGQEARLRCSPMKGHSHVYWYRQLPEEGLKFMVYLQKENIIDESGMPKERFSAEFPKEGPSILRIQQVVRGDSAAYFCASSPQQGVDEQYFGPGTRLTVT.

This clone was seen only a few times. DNA for the CDR3: TGTGCCACCAGCAGAAATGGGCCGGGACAACCGAGGGAGCAGTACTTC. Encoded protein: CATSRNGPGQPREQYF. The chain is built from TRBV15 and TRBJ2-7; possible D gene TRBD1, 6 bases. CDR3 length: 16 amino acids. V shed 2 bases and J shed 7 bases, with 21 bases lying between them. Germline CDR1 reads LNHNV; CDR2 reads YYDKDF (reference sequence).